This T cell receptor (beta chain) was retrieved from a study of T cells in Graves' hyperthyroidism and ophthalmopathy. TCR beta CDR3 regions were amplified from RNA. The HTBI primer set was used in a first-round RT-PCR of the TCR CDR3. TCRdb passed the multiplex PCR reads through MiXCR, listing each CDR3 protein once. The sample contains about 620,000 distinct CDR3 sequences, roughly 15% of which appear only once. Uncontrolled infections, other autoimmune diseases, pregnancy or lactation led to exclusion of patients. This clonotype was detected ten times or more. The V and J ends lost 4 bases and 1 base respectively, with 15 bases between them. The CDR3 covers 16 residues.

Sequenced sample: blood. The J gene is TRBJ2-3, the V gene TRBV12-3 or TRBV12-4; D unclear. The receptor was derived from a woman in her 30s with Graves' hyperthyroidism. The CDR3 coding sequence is TGTGCCAGCAGTTCCCGGGCCGGTGGTGGCACAGATACGCAGTATTTT. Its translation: CASSSRAGGGTDTQYF.